This T cell receptor (beta chain) emerged from a study of shared clonotypes between healthy human individuals. This clone was counted a few times. Generated by immunoSEQ multiplex PCR, the TCRdb table keeps only in-frame clones and is missing some. This sample has hundreds of thousands of clones; about three quarters occur once, and the top ten carry around 1.8%. This CDR3 is 16 amino acids long. Trimming removed 3 bases at V and 0 bases at J, with 14 bases between. CDR1 and CDR2 (germline): SGHTA, FQGNSA. This receptor was identified in a woman under 40 in good health. Sequenced: memory CD4+ T cells sorted from blood. Subset of the sample: CD45RA-negative fraction. The rearrangement joins TRBV7-2 to TRBJ1-2; no reliable D call. The CDR3 is CASSLGFSTSNYGYTF. CDR3 DNA sequence: TGTGCCAGCAGCTTGGGGTTTTCGACTTCTAACTATGGCTACACCTTC.